This record concerns one T cell receptor (beta chain) sequence. This sample is drawn from a study of blood T cell repertoires in COVID-19. Authors' processing steps: Reference gene primer amplification gave estimated nucleated cell counts. Repertoires were generated with immunoSEQ multiplex PCR, while TCRdb's copy carries only in-frame clones and drops some. V and J calls and clone size follow that table, whereas D and trimming were derived from the DNA. The sample records around 170,000 clones, approximately 80% being singletons. Germline loops: CDR1 LNHDA, CDR2 SQIVND (reference sequence). The CDR3 has 15 residues. The ends lost 5 bases at V and 0 bases at J; junction bases unmatched: 6.

The chain joins TRBV19 to TRBJ1-1; the match to TRBD1 covers 7 bases. Sequencing input: PBMCs or T cells enriched from blood (not recorded which). The clonotype originates from a man aged 60-69 years who had been exposed to COVID-19. CDR3: CASSRQGILNTEAFF. The CDR3 DNA reads TGTGCCAGTAGTCGACAGGGTATATTGAACACTGAAGCTTTCTTT.